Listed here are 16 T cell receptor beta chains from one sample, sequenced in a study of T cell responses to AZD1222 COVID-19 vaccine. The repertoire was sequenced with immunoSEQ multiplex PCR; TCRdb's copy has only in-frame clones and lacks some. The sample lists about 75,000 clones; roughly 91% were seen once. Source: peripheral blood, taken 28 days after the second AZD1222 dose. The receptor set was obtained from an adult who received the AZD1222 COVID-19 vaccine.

The CDR3 DNA reads TGTGCCAGTAGTATAGAGGTCGTCGGGGGAACCCAGTACTTC. Protein product: CASSIEVVGGTQYF. This chain uses TRBV19 with TRBJ2-5; maybe TRBD2 (6 bases). Germline CDR1 and CDR2: LNHDA and SQIVND (reference sequence). This CDR3 is 14 amino acids long. The V and J ends lost 0 bases and 8 bases respectively, with 13 bases between them.

The CDR3 nucleotides are TGTGCCAGCAGTACCCTCTCCTACGAGCAGTACTTC. This gives the protein CASSTLSYEQYF. The J gene is TRBJ2-7, the V gene TRBV28; D remains ambiguous. The CDR3 extends over 12 amino acids. Trimming stripped 5 bases from V and 0 bases from J, with 5 bases between. Germline CDR1 and CDR2: MDHEN and SYDVKM.

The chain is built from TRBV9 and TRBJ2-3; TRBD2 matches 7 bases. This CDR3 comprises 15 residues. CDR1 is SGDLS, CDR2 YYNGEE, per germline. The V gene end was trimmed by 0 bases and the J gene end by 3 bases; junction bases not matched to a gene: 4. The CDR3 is CASSVEGRGTDTQYF. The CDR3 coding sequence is TGTGCCAGCAGCGTAGAGGGGCGGGGGACAGATACGCAGTATTTT.

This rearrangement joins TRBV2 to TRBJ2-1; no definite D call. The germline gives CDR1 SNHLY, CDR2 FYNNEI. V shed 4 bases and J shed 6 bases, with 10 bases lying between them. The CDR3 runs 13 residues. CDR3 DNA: TGTGCCAGCAGTGTACTCGCTCCCAATGAGCAGTTCTTC. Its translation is CASSVLAPNEQFF.

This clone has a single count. CDR3 sequence: CASSPRTGGTNEQFF. The CDR3 region has the DNA TGTGCCAGCAGTCCTAGGACAGGGGGGACCAATGAGCAGTTCTTC. The rearrangement joins TRBV4-2 to TRBJ2-1; the match to TRBD1 covers 10 bases. V shed 6 bases, J shed 6 bases, and the junction held 8 bases outside the gene matches. Per the germline V gene, CDR1 is LGHNA and CDR2 is YNFKEQ. The CDR3 spans 15 residues.

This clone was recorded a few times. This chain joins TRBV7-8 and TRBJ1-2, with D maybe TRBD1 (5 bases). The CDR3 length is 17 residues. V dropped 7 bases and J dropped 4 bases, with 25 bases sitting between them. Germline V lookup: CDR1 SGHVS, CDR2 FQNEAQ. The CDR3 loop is CASTQVGAGYHSYGYTF. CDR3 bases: TGTGCCAGCACCCAAGTCGGGGCAGGGTATCATTCCTATGGCTACACCTTC. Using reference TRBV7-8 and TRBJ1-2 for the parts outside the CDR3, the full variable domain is GAGVSQSPRYKVAKRGQDVALRCDPISGHVSLFWYQQALGQGPEFLTYFQNEAQLDKSGLPSDRFFAERPEGSVSTLKIQRTQQEDSAVYLCASTQVGAGYHSYGYTFGSGTRLTVV.

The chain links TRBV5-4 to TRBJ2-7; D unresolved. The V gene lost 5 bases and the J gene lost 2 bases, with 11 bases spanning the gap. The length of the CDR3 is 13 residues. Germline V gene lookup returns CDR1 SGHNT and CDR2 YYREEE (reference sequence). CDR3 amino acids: CASSPWPTYEQYF. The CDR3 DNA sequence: TGTGCCAGCAGTCCATGGCCTACCTACGAGCAGTACTTC.

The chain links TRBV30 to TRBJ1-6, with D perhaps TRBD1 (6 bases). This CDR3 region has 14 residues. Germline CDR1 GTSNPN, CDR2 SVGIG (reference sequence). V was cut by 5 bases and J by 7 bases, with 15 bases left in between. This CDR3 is CAWQAGVGNSPLHF. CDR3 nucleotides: TGTGCCTGGCAGGCAGGGGTCGGGAATTCACCCCTCCACTTT.

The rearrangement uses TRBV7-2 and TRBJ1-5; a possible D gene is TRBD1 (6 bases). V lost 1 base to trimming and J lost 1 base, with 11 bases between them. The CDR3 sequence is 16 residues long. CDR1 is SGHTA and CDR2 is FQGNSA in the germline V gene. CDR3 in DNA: TGTGCCAGCAGCTTAGGAAGGGGGTTAAGCAATCAGCCCCAGCATTTT. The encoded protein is CASSLGRGLSNQPQHF.

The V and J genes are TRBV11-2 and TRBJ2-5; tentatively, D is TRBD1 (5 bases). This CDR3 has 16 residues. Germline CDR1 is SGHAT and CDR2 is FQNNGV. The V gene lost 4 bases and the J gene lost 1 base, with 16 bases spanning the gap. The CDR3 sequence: CASSSRQGGSQETQYF. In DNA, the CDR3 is TGTGCCAGCAGCTCCCGCCAGGGCGGTAGCCAAGAGACCCAGTACTTC.

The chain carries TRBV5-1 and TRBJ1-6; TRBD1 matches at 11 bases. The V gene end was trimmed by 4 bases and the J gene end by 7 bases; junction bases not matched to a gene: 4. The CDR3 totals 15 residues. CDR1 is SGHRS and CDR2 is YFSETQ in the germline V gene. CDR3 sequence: CASSLGTGGNSPLHF. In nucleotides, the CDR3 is TGCGCCAGCAGCCTCGGGACAGGGGGGAATTCACCCCTCCACTTT.

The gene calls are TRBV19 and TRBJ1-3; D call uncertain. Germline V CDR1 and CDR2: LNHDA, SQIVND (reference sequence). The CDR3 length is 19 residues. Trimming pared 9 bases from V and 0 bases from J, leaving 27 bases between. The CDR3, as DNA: TGTGCCAGCACCGCCCGCTTGGGGTCTGCGAGCGCCTCTGGAAACACCATATATTTT. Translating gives CASTARLGSASASGNTIYF. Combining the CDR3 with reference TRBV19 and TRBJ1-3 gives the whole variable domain DGGITQSPKYLFRKEGQNVTLSCEQNLNHDAMYWYRQDPGQGLRLIYYSQIVNDFQKGDIAEGYSVSREKKESFPLTVTSAQKNPTAFYLCASTARLGSASASGNTIYFGEGSWLTVV.

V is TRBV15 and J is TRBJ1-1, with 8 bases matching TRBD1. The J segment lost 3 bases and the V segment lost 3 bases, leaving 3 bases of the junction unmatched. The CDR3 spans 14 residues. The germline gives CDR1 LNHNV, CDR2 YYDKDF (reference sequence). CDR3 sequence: CATSRGQDYTEAFF. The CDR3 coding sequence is TGTGCCACCAGCAGGGGACAGGACTACACTGAAGCTTTCTTT.

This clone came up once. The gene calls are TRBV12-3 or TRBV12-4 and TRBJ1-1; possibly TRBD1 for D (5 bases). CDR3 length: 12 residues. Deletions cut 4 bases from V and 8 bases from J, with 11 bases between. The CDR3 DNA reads TGTGCCAGCAGTTCGACCGGGGGGGAAGCTTTCTTT. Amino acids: CASSSTGGEAFF.

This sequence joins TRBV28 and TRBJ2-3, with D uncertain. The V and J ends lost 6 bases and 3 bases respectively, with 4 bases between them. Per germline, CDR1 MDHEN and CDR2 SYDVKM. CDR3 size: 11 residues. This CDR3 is CASRNTDTQYF. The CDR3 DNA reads TGTGCCAGCAGGAATACAGATACGCAGTATTTT.

The CDR3 region has the DNA TGTGCCAGCAGCTTAGAATGGGCACGAGACCCTGAAAAACTGTTTTTT. It is translated as CASSLEWARDPEKLFF. The chain has TRBV7-2 and TRBJ1-4; D remains unclear. The CDR3 totals 16 residues. Trimming stripped 1 base from V and 7 bases from J, with 16 bases between. Germline V gives CDR1 SGHTA, CDR2 FQGNSA. Full variable domain (rest looked up from reference TRBV7-2 and TRBJ1-4): GAGVSQSPSNKVTEKGKDVELRCDPISGHTALYWYRQSLGQGLEFLIYFQGNSAPDKSGLPSDRFSAERTGGSVSTLTIQRTQQEDSAVYLCASSLEWARDPEKLFFGSGTQLSVL.